Following are 8 T cell receptor beta chains from one sample sequenced in a study of blood T cell repertoires in COVID-19. Here immunoSEQ multiplex PCR was the method, and the copy in TCRdb shows in-frame clones only, minus some. The sample lists over 100,000 clones; around nine tenths were seen once. Source material: peripheral blood. Receptors originate from a woman in her seventies with COVID-19, enrolled during active disease.

The V and J genes are TRBV21-1 and TRBJ2-7; the listed D gene, TRBD1, was not tested against the DNA. TRBV21-1 is a recognized pseudogene. The CDR3 is 15 amino acids. The CDR3 DNA follows: TGTGCCAGCAGCAACCGGACAGGGCGAGCCTACGAGCAGTACTTC. The encoded protein is CASSNRTGRAYEQYF.

V gene TRBV5-4 combines with J gene TRBJ2-7, with 11 bases fitting TRBD1. The germline V gene has CDR1 SGHNT and CDR2 YYREEE (reference sequence). The CDR3 sequence is 14 residues long. Germline trimming cut 5 bases from V and 3 bases from J; bases unmatched to any gene: 4. In DNA form, the CDR3 reads TGTGCCAGCAGAATGGGGACAGGGGGCTACGAGCAGTACTTC. As protein: CASRMGTGGYEQYF.

This clone was observed once. The CDR3 region is CASSLAPGNLEQFF. In DNA form, the CDR3 reads TGTGCCAGCAGCTTAGCGCCAGGGAATCTTGAGCAGTTCTTC. The rearrangement links TRBV7-8 to TRBJ2-1; a possible D gene is TRBD1 (5 bases). Trimming stripped 0 bases from V and 9 bases from J, with 12 bases between. Germline CDR1 and CDR2: SGHVS and FQNEAQ. The CDR3 is 14 residues long.

The count of this clone is one. The rearrangement links TRBV9 to TRBJ2-3, with 9 nucleotides matching TRBD1. Trimming removed 3 bases from V and 6 bases from J; junction bases left unmatched: 11. This CDR3 has 16 amino acids. CDR1 and CDR2 (germline): SGDLS, YYNGEE. In DNA, the CDR3 is TGTGCCAGCAGCGCCTCGGGGACAGGGTATTCCGATACGCAGTATTTT. Its protein is CASSASGTGYSDTQYF.

This chain joins TRBV7-8 and TRBJ1-1; D not resolved. With 0 bases removed from V and 3 bases from J, the gap between germline ends came to 11 bases. Germline loops: CDR1 SGHVS, CDR2 FQNEAQ. This CDR3 is built from 15 residues. For the CDR3, the DNA is TGTGCCAGCAGCTTAGCGAAAACATACCACACTGAAGCTTTCTTT. This codes for CASSLAKTYHTEAFF.

V usage is TRBV7-6 and J usage is TRBJ2-5, with 12 nucleotides matching TRBD2. CDR1 and CDR2 (germline): SGHVS, FNYEAQ. V was clipped by 2 bases and J by 6 bases; unmatched bases: 16. The CDR3 has 19 amino acids. The CDR3 nucleotides are TGTGCCAGCAGCTTACGGTACTCACTAGCGGGGGGCAGCAGGAAGACCCAGTACTTC. It translates to CASSLRYSLAGGSRKTQYF.

The genes are TRBV5-1 and TRBJ2-1, with 16 bases that match TRBD2. V shed 4 bases and J 8 bases; nucleotides not matched to a gene: 3. This CDR3 contains 15 residues. Germline V gives CDR1 SGHRS, CDR2 YFSETQ. The CDR3 here is CASSPGTSGGDEQFF. The CDR3 DNA reads TGCGCCAGCAGCCCCGGGACTAGCGGGGGGGATGAGCAGTTCTTC.

The chain joins TRBV2 to TRBJ2-7; D is undetermined. Germline loops: CDR1 SNHLY, CDR2 FYNNEI. The CDR3 sequence is 11 residues long. The germline V and J ends were trimmed by 3 bases and 4 bases, with 4 bases remaining between them. CDR3 in amino acids: CASSEEYEQYF. The CDR3 DNA follows: TGTGCCAGCAGTGAGGAGTACGAGCAGTACTTC. The variable domain in full, with the rest retrieved from reference TRBV2 and TRBJ2-7, is EPEVTQTPSHQVTQMGQEVILRCVPISNHLYFYWYRQILGQKVEFLVSFYNNEISEKSEIFDDQFSVERPDGSNFTLKIRSTKLEDSAMYFCASSEEYEQYFGPGTRLTVT.